The clone carrying this TCR beta chain was seen more than once but under ten times. Its target is unknown. The treatment: roughly 20 received Ad26.COV2.S at low or high dose, single or two shots; 5 received placebo; per-sample allocation not given. Sampling took place 63 days after the first vaccine or placebo injection. An adult donor aged 18-55 years was enrolled in Boston. Germline V gives CDR1 GTSNPN, CDR2 SVGIG (reference sequence). Trimming left V 8 bases short and J 4 bases short, with 17 bases between. The CDR3 covers 13 residues. The table came from immunoSEQ multiplex PCR; TCRdb's copy has only in-frame clones and leaves some out. The data show roughly 680,000 clones, approximately 88% seen once. This sample was taken from a study of Ad26.COV2.S vaccination and SARS-CoV-2 variants. Study-wide context: As a participant in COV1001, the donor was in the Ad26.COV2.S trial arm. Study results and limitations: It was found that vaccine and placebo recipients had similar non-spike TCR breadth. Measures of TCR breadth and depth may have fallen short of total T cell responses.

The chain carries TRBV30 and TRBJ1-2; the D gene is possibly TRBD1 (5 bases). The sequence was collected from a person aged 18-65 years who received the Ad26.COV2.S COVID-19 vaccine or a placebo. The input for sequencing was peripheral blood, taken in a trial of Ad26.COV2.S vaccine versus placebo. Written as DNA, the CDR3 is TGTGCCACTCAACGGGGGGTCTTCTATGGCTACACCTTC. Residues: CATQRGVFYGYTF.